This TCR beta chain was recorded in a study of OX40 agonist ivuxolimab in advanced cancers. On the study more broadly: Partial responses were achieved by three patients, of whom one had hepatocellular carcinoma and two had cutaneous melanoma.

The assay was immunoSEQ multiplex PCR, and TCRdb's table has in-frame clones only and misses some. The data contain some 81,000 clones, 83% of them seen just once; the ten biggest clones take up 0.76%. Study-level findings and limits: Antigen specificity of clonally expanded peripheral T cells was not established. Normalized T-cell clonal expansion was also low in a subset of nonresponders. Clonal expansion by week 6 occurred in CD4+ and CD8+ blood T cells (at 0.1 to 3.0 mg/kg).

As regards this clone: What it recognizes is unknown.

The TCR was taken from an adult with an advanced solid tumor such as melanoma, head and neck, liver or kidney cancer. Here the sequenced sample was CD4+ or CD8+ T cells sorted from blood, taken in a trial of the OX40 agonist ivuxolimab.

The CDR3 DNA sequence: TGTGCCAGCATCTTGCAAAACGAGCAGTACTTC. Amino acid sequence: CASILQNEQYF. This rearrangement joins TRBV28 to TRBJ2-7; no definite D call. The CDR3 sequence is 11 residues long. Trimming cost V 7 bases and J 5 bases, with 9 bases left between them. Per the germline V gene, CDR1 is MDHEN and CDR2 is SYDVKM. The variable domain in full, with the rest retrieved from reference TRBV28 and TRBJ2-7, is DVKVTQSSRYLVKRTGEKVFLECVQDMDHENMFWYRQDPGLGLRLIYFSYDVKMKEKGDIPEGYSVSREKKERFSLILESASTNQTSMYLCASILQNEQYFGPGTRLTVT.